Detailed here is one TCR beta chain. Antigen specificity is unknown. These data originate in a study of cytomegalovirus exposure and HLA in healthy donors. Study details: Out of roughly 170 million T cells, an earlier analysis found some 110 million unique TCR beta sequences in total.

Use of 60 Vbeta and 13 Jbeta primers characterized the PCR. Libraries were prepared by immunoSEQ multiplex PCR; TCRdb keeps only in-frame clonotypes and omits some of them. The table has more than 110,000 clones, roughly 79% seen once. The V end lost 3 bases, the J end lost 5 bases, and 8 bases lay between the germline ends. Looked up from germline, CDR1 is SGHTA and CDR2 is FQGNSA. This CDR3 has 13 residues. Study-level findings and limits: Among immune exposure information, only CMV serostatus was available. Whilst most TCR sequences proved rare, a subset of public TCRs occurred across many donors.

Each of the donors was a healthy bone marrow donor. Sequenced material: PBMCs. The chain carries TRBV7-2 and TRBJ2-1; D is possibly TRBD1 (6 bases). The origin of this receptor is a man aged 18 to 30 in good health and CMV-seronegative. Here the CDR3 reads CASSLDRHNEQFF. DNA of the CDR3: TGTGCCAGCAGCTTGGACAGACACAATGAGCAGTTCTTC.